The source of this T cell receptor (beta chain) is a study of blood T cell repertoires in COVID-19. Study-wide context: The analysed material was cDNA or gDNA that came from T cells, B-cell-depleted T cells, or PBMCs.

This CDR3 has 16 amino acids. CDR1 MRHNA and CDR2 SNTAGT come from the germline V gene. The V and J ends lost 3 bases and 5 bases, in that order; junction bases with no gene match: 11. Sequenced by immunoSEQ multiplex PCR; TCRdb stores in-frame clones only, minus some. The data show about 380,000 clones, 88% seen once. Sequenced sample: PBMCs or T cells enriched from blood (not recorded which). The receptor's source is a young woman who had recovered from COVID-19. The genes are TRBV6-4 and TRBJ1-1; 8 bases are shared with TRBD1. The CDR3 nucleotides read TGTGCCAGCAGTGATCTCCAGACAGGGGATAAGACTGAAGCTTTCTTT. This translates into CASSDLQTGDKTEAFF.